These 17 T cell receptor beta chains came from one sample sequenced in a study of T cells in localized non-small cell lung cancer. Generated by immunoSEQ multiplex PCR, the TCRdb table keeps only in-frame clones and is missing some. Found here are roughly 48,000 clones, 60% to 85% of them singletons; the top ten hold roughly 4.5%. Sample: PBMCs, taken before any cancer treatment. The receptor source for this set is a woman aged 35 to 70 with stage II lung adenocarcinoma.

The chain has TRBV11-2 and TRBJ2-2, with a tentative D call TRBD1 (5 bases). There are 16 residues in the CDR3. Germline V CDR1 and CDR2: SGHAT, FQNNGV. V was clipped by 4 bases and J by 0 bases, with 12 bases between them. The chain's CDR3 is CASSYNRQPNTGELFF. The CDR3 coding sequence is TGTGCCAGCAGCTATAACCGACAGCCGAACACCGGGGAGCTGTTTTTT.

DNA of the CDR3: TGTGCCAGCAGCTTGGTCGAGCAGTACTTC. It is translated as CASSLVEQYF. V usage is TRBV7-8 and J usage is TRBJ2-5; D unresolved. The closer fit of TRBJ2-7 to the DNA end suggests the J call may be wrong. The germline V gene encodes CDR1 SGHVS and CDR2 FQNEAQ. The CDR3 spans 10 residues.

The J gene is TRBJ1-2, the V gene TRBV29-1; a weak D match, TRBD1 (5 bases). This CDR3 is 13 amino acids long. The germline V and J ends were trimmed by 3 bases and 3 bases, with 11 bases remaining between them. CDR1 and CDR2 (germline): SQVTM, ANQGSEA. CDR3 sequence reads: CSVEHRDHYGYTF. DNA for the CDR3: TGCAGCGTTGAGCACCGGGACCACTATGGCTACACCTTC.

The chain combines TRBV7-2 with TRBJ1-3; D not resolved. Germline lookup yields CDR1 SGHTA and CDR2 FQGNSA. The length of the CDR3 is 16 residues. V was trimmed by 1 base and J by 1 base, leaving 11 bases between them. CDR3 protein: CASSLGPVRSGNTIYF. The CDR3 DNA is TGTGCCAGCAGCTTAGGTCCCGTTCGGTCTGGAAACACCATATATTTT.

As regards this clone: One junction end disagrees with the germline gene, perhaps due to a read error. The gene calls are TRBV27 and TRBJ2-3, with 9 bases matching TRBD1. Germline V gives CDR1 MNHEY, CDR2 SMNVEV (reference sequence). This CDR3 has 15 residues. The CDR3 protein is CASRQKPTTGGLPHF. The CDR3 region has the DNA TGTGCCAGCAGGCAGAAACCCACTACAGGGGGCCTTCCGCATTTT.

This chain joins TRBV11-2 and TRBJ1-6; D gene unclear. The CDR3 is 14 residues long. Germline V lookup: CDR1 SGHAT, CDR2 FQNNGV. V was cut by 4 bases and J by 10 bases, with 14 bases left in between. The CDR3 sequence is CASSSPSSGSPLHF. The CDR3 DNA is TGTGCCAGCAGCTCCCCATCAAGTGGGTCACCCCTCCACTTT. Together with reference TRBV11-2 and TRBJ1-6, the CDR3 gives the full variable domain: EAGVAQSPRYKIIEKRQSVAFWCNPISGHATLYWYQQILGQGPKLLIQFQNNGVVDDSQLPKDRFSAERLKGVDSTLKIQPAKLEDSAVYLCASSSPSSGSPLHFGNGTRLTVT.

V gene TRBV19 combines with J gene TRBJ2-5; the match to TRBD1 covers 7 bases. J gave up 3 bases and V 6 bases, and 7 bases lay outside the gene matches. Per germline, CDR1 LNHDA and CDR2 SQIVND (reference sequence). The CDR3 is 14 amino acids. The CDR3 loop is CASSKDRQEETQYF. The CDR3 DNA follows: TGTGCCAGTAGCAAGGACAGGCAAGAAGAGACCCAGTACTTC. Combining the CDR3 with reference TRBV19 and TRBJ2-5 gives the whole variable domain DGGITQSPKYLFRKEGQNVTLSCEQNLNHDAMYWYRQDPGQGLRLIYYSQIVNDFQKGDIAEGYSVSREKKESFPLTVTSAQKNPTAFYLCASSKDRQEETQYFGPGTRLLVL.

The chain carries TRBV30 and TRBJ2-7, with 7 bases lining up with TRBD1. Germline trimming cut 4 bases from V and 2 bases from J; bases unmatched to any gene: 2. The germline gives CDR1 GTSNPN, CDR2 SVGIG (reference sequence). This CDR3 has 12 residues. CDR3 protein: CAWKTGTYEQYF. The CDR3 region has the DNA TGTGCCTGGAAGACAGGGACCTACGAGCAGTACTTC.

The chain has TRBV19 and TRBJ2-4, with D hard to call. The CDR3 covers 11 residues. V lost 6 bases to trimming and J lost 2 bases, with 2 bases between them. Germline CDR1 is LNHDA and CDR2 is SQIVND (reference sequence). The CDR3 region has the DNA TGTGCCAGTAGACCCAAAAACATTCAGTACTTC. Translation gives CASRPKNIQYF.

CDR3 coding DNA: TGCAGCGTTGAAGAAGGGCAGGGCTGGTCAGATACGCAGTATTTT. Translating gives CSVEEGQGWSDTQYF. The chain has TRBV29-1 and TRBJ2-3; possibly TRBD1 for D (5 bases). The CDR3 runs to 15 residues. Germline CDR1 is SQVTM and CDR2 is ANQGSEA. V was cut by 0 bases and J by 4 bases, with 14 bases left in between.

The chain joins TRBV5-1 to TRBJ2-1, with TRBD2 identical over 9 bases. The CDR3 runs 17 residues. With V trimmed by 0 bases and J by 3 bases, 7 bases remained unmatched. Germline CDR1 and CDR2: SGHRS and YFSETQ. CDR3 protein: CASSLGPAGGYYNEQFF. CDR3 nucleotide sequence: TGCGCCAGCAGCTTGGGCCCCGCGGGGGGGTACTACAATGAGCAGTTCTTC. Supplemented by reference TRBV5-1 and TRBJ2-1, the full variable domain reads KAGVTQTPRYLIKTRGQQVTLSCSPISGHRSVSWYQQTPGQGLQFLFEYFSETQRNKGNFPGRFSGRQFSNSRSEMNVSTLELGDSALYLCASSLGPAGGYYNEQFFGPGTRLTVL.

The CDR3 DNA is TGTGCCAGCAGCCCACCCTCGAGGGCGATTCCTGAAGCTTTCTTT. Translated, it gives CASSPPSRAIPEAFF. The chain is built from TRBV7-9 and TRBJ1-1; D gene unclear. This CDR3 region has 15 residues. Germline assignment: CDR1 SEHNR and CDR2 FQNEAQ (reference sequence). V was shortened by 5 bases and J by 6 bases, with 19 bases between the two germline ends.

This chain joins TRBV9 and TRBJ1-4; 9 positions agree with TRBD1. Germline V gene data show CDR1 as SGDLS and CDR2 as YYNGEE. This CDR3 is built from 17 residues. After removal of 0 bases from V and 4 bases from J, the junction contained 7 bases not matched to a gene. The CDR3: CASSVGSGTGFNEKLFF. DNA for the CDR3: TGTGCCAGCAGCGTAGGGTCCGGGACAGGGTTTAATGAAAAACTGTTTTTT.

This clone appeared a few times. The J gene is TRBJ1-2, the V gene TRBV30, with D possibly matching TRBD1 (6 bases). Germline CDR1 is GTSNPN and CDR2 is SVGIG (reference sequence). Trimming left V 1 base short and J 2 bases short, with 11 bases between. The CDR3 has 14 amino acids. For the CDR3, the DNA is TGTGCCTGGAGTGCCCACAGGGCAAACTATGGCTACACCTTC. As protein: CAWSAHRANYGYTF.

This clone was recorded once. The chain links TRBV28 to TRBJ2-5; 7 bases agree with TRBD2. The germline gives CDR1 MDHEN, CDR2 SYDVKM. J was trimmed by 2 bases and V by 3 bases; bases with no gene match: 6. The length of the CDR3 is 15 residues. CDR3 in DNA: TGTGCCAGCAGTTTGGCTGGAGCGGGGCAAGAGACCCAGTACTTC. Residues: CASSLAGAGQETQYF.

V gene TRBV19 combines with J gene TRBJ2-7; TRBD2 aligns across 7 bases. The CDR3 loop spans 13 amino acids. Germline-derived CDR1 and CDR2 are LNHDA and SQIVND (reference sequence). V dropped 4 bases and J dropped 7; count of bases not matched to a gene: 7. The CDR3 DNA reads TGTGCCAGTAGTAAGGGACTACTTGAAGAGCAGTACTTC. Translation: CASSKGLLEEQYF.

This clone came up once. V gene TRBV5-8 combines with J gene TRBJ2-7; D not resolved. The ends were cut back, 1 base at V and 6 bases at J, with 14 bases in the middle. The CDR3 runs to 14 residues. Germline lookup yields CDR1 SGHTS and CDR2 YDEGEE. The DNA of the CDR3 is TGTGCCAGCAGCTTGAGCCCTCGGATCGGCGAGCAGTACTTC. Encoded protein: CASSLSPRIGEQYF.